Reported below is one T cell receptor (beta chain). Antigen unknown. The J segment lost 2 bases and the V segment lost 5 bases, leaving 11 bases of the junction unmatched. Germline CDR1 is SGHVS and CDR2 is FNYEAQ. This CDR3 is built from 16 residues. PCR amplification relied on 60 Vbeta primers (plus 13 Jbeta primers). Sequencing was performed with immunoSEQ multiplex PCR; in TCRdb, only in-frame clones are kept and a portion is missing. The sample contains some 100,000 clones, roughly 74% of which appear only once. The data are from a study of cytomegalovirus exposure and HLA in healthy donors. Study-wide results and limits: It is likely that the observed cluster of highly shared sequence variants was a sequencing artifact. Analysis performed later found under 20,000 TCR beta sequences associated with HLA alleles at 0.05 false discovery rate. Several V segments, TRBV6-2 and TRBV6-3 among them, could not be told apart and were dropped. Reported findings show TCR beta sequences accurately forecast HLA-A and HLA-B alleles in most subjects.

The sequenced sample was PBMCs. This chain uses TRBV7-6 with TRBJ2-7, with TRBD1 identical over 8 bases. This clonotype was sampled from a female donor in good health and CMV-seropositive. The CDR3 bases are TGTGCCAGCAGCCCAGGAAGGGACAGGCGGGCCTACGAGCAGTACTTC. This sequence encodes CASSPGRDRRAYEQYF.